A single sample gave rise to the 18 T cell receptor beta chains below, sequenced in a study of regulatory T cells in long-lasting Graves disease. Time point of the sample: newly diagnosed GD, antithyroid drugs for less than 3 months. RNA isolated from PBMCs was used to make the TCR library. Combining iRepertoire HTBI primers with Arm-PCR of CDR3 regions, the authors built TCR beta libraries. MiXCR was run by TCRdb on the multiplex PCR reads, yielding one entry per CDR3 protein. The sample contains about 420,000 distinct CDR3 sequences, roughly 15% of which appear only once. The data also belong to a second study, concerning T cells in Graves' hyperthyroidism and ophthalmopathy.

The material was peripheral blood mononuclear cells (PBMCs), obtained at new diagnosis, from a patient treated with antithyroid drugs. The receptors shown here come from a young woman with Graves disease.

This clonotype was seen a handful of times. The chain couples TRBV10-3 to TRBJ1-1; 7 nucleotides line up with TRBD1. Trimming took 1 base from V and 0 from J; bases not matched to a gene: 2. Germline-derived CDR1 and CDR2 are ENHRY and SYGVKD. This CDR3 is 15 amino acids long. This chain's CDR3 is CAISEWTGLNTEAFF. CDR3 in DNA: TGTGCCATCAGTGAGTGGACAGGACTGAACACTGAAGCTTTCTTT.

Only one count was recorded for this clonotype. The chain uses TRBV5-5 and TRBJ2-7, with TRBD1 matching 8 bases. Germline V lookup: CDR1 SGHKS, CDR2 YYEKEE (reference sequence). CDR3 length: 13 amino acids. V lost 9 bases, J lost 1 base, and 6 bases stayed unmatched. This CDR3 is CAISRTGSYEQYF. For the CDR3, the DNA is TGTGCCATCAGTCGGACAGGGTCCTACGAGCAGTACTTC.

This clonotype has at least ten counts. For the CDR3, the DNA is TGTGCCAGCAGTTTATCTCCGGGACTAGCGGGAGGTACCCAGTACTTC. It is translated as CASSLSPGLAGGTQYF. J is TRBJ2-5 and V is TRBV28, with TRBD2 identical over 15 bases. This CDR3 region has 16 residues. The V segment lost 1 base and the J segment 8 bases; nucleotides outside the gene matches: 5. Germline V CDR1 and CDR2: MDHEN, SYDVKM.

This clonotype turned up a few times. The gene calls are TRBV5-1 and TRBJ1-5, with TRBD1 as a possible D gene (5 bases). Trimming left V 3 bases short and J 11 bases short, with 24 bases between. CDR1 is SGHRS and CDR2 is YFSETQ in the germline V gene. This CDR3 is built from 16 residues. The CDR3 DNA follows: TGCGCCAGCAGCTGGAGACAGTACCAAAGCCTACTGTCCCAGCATTTT. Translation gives CASSWRQYQSLLSQHF.

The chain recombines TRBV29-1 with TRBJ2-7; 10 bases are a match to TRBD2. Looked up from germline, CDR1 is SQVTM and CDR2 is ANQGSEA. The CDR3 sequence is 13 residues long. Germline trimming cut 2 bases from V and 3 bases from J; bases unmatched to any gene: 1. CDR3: CSVELAGDYEQYF. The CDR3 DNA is TGCAGCGTTGAACTAGCGGGAGACTACGAGCAGTACTTC.

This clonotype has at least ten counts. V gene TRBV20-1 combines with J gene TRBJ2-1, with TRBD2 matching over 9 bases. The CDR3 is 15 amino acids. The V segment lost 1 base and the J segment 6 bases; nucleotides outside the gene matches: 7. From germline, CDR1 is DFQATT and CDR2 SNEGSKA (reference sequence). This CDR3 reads CSARGILAGVNEQFF. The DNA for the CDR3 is TGCAGTGCTAGAGGAATTTTAGCGGGAGTCAATGAGCAGTTCTTC.

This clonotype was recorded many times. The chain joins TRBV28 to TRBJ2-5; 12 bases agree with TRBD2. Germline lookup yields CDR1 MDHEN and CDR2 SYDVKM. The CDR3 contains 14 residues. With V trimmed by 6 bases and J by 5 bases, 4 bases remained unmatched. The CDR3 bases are TGTGCCAGCAGCCTACTAGCGGGAGGCGAGACCCAGTACTTC. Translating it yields CASSLLAGGETQYF.

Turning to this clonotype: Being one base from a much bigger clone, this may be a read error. CDR3 coding DNA: TGTGCCAGCAGCTCCACAGGGCATGGAGATGAAGCTTTCTTT. Encoded protein: CASSSTGHGDEAFF. The V gene is TRBV7-2, the J gene TRBJ1-1, with D possibly matching TRBD1 (6 bases). Germline V gene data show CDR1 as SGHTA and CDR2 as FQGNSA. This CDR3 spans 14 amino acids. V was pared by 4 bases and J by 7 bases, with 16 bases between.

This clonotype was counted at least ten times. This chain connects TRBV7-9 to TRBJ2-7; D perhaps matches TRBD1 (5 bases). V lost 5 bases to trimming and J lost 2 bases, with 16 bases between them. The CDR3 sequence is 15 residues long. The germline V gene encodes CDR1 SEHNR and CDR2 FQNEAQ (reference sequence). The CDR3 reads CASSPTADTPYEQYF. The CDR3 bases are TGTGCCAGCAGCCCCACGGCGGACACCCCCTACGAGCAGTACTTC.

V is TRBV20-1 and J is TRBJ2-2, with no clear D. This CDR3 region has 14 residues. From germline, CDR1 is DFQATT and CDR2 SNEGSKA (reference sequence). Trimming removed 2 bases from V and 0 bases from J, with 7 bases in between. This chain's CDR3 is CSARKGTNTGELFF. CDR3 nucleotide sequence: TGCAGTGCTAGAAAGGGCACGAACACCGGGGAGCTGTTTTTT.

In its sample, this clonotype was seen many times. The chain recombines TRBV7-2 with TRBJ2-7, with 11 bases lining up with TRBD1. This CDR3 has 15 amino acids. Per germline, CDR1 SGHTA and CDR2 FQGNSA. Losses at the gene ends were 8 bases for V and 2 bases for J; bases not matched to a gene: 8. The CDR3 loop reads CASRKWGQGAYEQYF. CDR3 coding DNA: TGTGCCAGCCGCAAATGGGGACAGGGGGCCTACGAGCAGTACTTC.

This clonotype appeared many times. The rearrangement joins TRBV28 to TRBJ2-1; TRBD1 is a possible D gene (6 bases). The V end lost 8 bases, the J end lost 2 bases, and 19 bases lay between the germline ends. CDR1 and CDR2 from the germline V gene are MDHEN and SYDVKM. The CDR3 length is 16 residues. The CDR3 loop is CASPPYGDRTYNEQFF. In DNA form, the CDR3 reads TGTGCCAGCCCCCCGTATGGAGACAGGACCTACAATGAGCAGTTCTTC.

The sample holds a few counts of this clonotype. CDR3 sequence (DNA): TGTGCCAGCAGTGAAGCGGGGCAGGGGCGAATCTATGGCTACACCTTC. Amino acid sequence: CASSEAGQGRIYGYTF. This chain connects TRBV6-1 to TRBJ1-2; maybe TRBD1 (6 bases). From germline, CDR1 is MNHNS and CDR2 SASEGT. The CDR3 is 16 residues long. The ends were cut back, 0 bases at V and 4 bases at J, with 15 bases in the middle.

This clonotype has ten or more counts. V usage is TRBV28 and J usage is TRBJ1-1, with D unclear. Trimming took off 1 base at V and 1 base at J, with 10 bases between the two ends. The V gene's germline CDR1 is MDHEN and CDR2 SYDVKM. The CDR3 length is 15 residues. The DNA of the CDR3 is TGTGCCAGCAGTTTATCCCCAGAACCGAACACTGAAGCTTTCTTT. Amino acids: CASSLSPEPNTEAFF.

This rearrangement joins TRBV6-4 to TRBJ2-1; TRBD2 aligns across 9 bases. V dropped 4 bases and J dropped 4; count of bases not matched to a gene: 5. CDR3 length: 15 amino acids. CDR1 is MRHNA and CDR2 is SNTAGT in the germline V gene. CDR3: CASSVVLAGYNEQFF. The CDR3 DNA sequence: TGTGCCAGCAGTGTTGTTCTAGCGGGGTACAATGAGCAGTTCTTC.

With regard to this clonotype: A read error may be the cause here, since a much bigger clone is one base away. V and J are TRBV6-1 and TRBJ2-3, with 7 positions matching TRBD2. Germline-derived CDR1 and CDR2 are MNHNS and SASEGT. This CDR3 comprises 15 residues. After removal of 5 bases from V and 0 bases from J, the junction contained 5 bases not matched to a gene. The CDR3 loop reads CASSTLRGSTDTQYF. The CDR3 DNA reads TGTGCCAGCAGTACACTGCGGGGGAGCACAGATACGCAGTATTTT.

CDR3 sequence reads: CASSLWEGAYGYTF. CDR3 bases: TGTGCCAGCAGTTTATGGGAGGGGGCCTATGGCTACACCTTC. V and J are TRBV27 and TRBJ1-2, with 7 positions matching TRBD1. The germline CDR1 and CDR2 sequences are MNHEY and SMNVEV (reference sequence). The V and J ends lost 1 base and 4 bases, in that order; junction bases with no gene match: 3. The CDR3 covers 14 residues.

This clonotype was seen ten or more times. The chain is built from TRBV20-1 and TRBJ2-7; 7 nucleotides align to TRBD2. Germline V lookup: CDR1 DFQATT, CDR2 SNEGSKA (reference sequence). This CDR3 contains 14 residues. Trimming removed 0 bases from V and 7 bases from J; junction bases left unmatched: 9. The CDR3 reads CSARDLAGTGEQYF. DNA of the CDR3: TGCAGTGCTAGAGACTTAGCGGGTACGGGGGAGCAGTACTTC.